The sequence of this TCR beta chain was determined in a study of glioma-infiltrating T cells. The study, taken as a whole, reports: Non-neoplastic patients had below-expected tissue-blood divergence, while all gliomas exceeded expectation. Only very few CDR3 sequences appeared in both tissue and blood.

This clonotype came up many times. Its antigen is still unknown. Germline V gene data show CDR1 as LNHNV and CDR2 as YYDKDF (reference sequence). The CDR3 is 14 residues long. The junction had 6 bases not matched to a gene; V was cut back by 8 bases and J by 7 bases. The iRepertoire nested amplicon-rescue multiplex PCR amplified TCR alpha and beta CDR3s from RNA. Input was roughly 100-450 ng of tissue mRNA or PBMC total RNA. TCRdb reprocessed the multiplex PCR reads with MiXCR, giving one entry per CDR3 protein. In the table there are some 120,000 distinct CDR3 sequences, 20% to 25% of which are singletons.

The J gene is TRBJ2-1, the V gene TRBV15; 12 bases are shared with TRBD2. The clonotype originates from a human donor with low-grade glioma or glioblastoma, undergoing nonglioma brain surgery, or in good health (not recorded which). The sequenced material came from glioma tissue, nonneoplastic brain tissue, or PBMCs (not recorded which). The CDR3 protein is CATETSGRGNEQFF. CDR3 nucleotide sequence: TGTGCCACCGAGACTAGCGGGAGAGGGAATGAGCAGTTCTTC.